This T cell receptor beta chain is from a study of blood T cells in healthy people across ages. This clonotype was recorded a few times. The antigen is not known. For the second PCR, which ran for about 7 to 11 cycles, a sample-barcoded 5' primer and a J-beta primer mix were used. Carrying 12 random nucleotides, a template-switch adaptor labeled each individual cDNA molecule. TCRdb re-analysed the 5' RACE reads in MiXCR, keeping a single row per CDR3 protein. Of 500,000 to 650,000 distinct CDR3 sequences in the sample, around a quarter were seen once. V was clipped by 6 bases and J by 5 bases, with 7 bases between them. The CDR3 totals 11 residues. Study results and limitations: More naive CD4+ cells and higher diversity marked long-lived donors relative to aged donors. The diversity estimates, figures obtained from one million T cells, were considered underestimates.

These data were also filed under a second study, of T cells of mothers and their children. This second report adds: Unrelated mother-child pairs always had slightly, but never significantly, lower normalized overlap than related pairs.

This sequence joins TRBV12-3 or TRBV12-4 and TRBJ2-5, with unresolved D. The sequence was obtained from a boy aged 2-9 years in good health. Sequences were obtained from blood. This CDR3 is CASRHMETQYF. CDR3 sequence (DNA): TGTGCCAGCAGGCACATGGAGACCCAGTACTTC.